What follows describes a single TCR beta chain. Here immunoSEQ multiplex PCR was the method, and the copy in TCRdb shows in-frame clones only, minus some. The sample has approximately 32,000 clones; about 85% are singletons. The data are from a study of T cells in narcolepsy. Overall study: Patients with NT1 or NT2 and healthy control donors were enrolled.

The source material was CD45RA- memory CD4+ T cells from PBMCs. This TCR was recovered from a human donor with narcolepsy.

CDR3 bases: TGTGCCAGCACCCGACAGGGGTACGAGCAGTACTTC. It codes for CASTRQGYEQYF. V and J are TRBV28 and TRBJ2-7; 8 bases agree with TRBD1. CDR1 is MDHEN, CDR2 SYDVKM, per germline. Losses at the gene ends were 7 bases for V and 4 bases for J; bases not matched to a gene: 3. This CDR3 contains 12 residues.